The 11 T cell receptor beta chains given below trace back to one sample, sequenced in a study of T-cell memory formation after mild COVID-19. TCRdb reprocessed the 5' RACE reads via MiXCR and lists one record per CDR3 protein. The table includes 350,000 or so distinct CDR3 sequences, roughly 20% detected once. Sequenced material: PBMCs or a T cell subset sorted from them (not recorded which). These receptors were taken from a man between 18 and 35 years old who had mild COVID-19 (a few samples of this study predate the infection). Cell type and time point are not known.

This clonotype was counted many times. The gene calls are TRBV4-3 and TRBJ2-3; D is unresolved. Deletions cut 2 bases from V and 3 bases from J, with 6 bases between. Germline CDR1 LGHNA, CDR2 YSLEER. This CDR3 contains 13 residues. The CDR3 loop reads CASSQRSTDTQYF. Written as DNA, the CDR3 is TGCGCCAGCAGCCAACGATCGACAGATACGCAGTATTTT.

The V call is TRBV3-1, the J call TRBJ2-7, with 8 bases lining up with TRBD2. With V trimmed by 4 bases and J by 2 bases, 10 bases remained unmatched. There are 16 residues in the CDR3. The germline gives CDR1 LGHDT, CDR2 YNNKEL (reference sequence). This CDR3 reads CASSPPPGAGAYEQYF. CDR3 in DNA: TGTGCCAGCAGCCCTCCCCCGGGAGCGGGGGCCTACGAGCAGTACTTC.

This chain links TRBV20-1 with TRBJ1-2; TRBD1 might be the D (5 bases). There are 14 residues in the CDR3. V was shortened by 6 bases and J by 3 bases, with 17 bases between the two germline ends. Germline CDR1 reads DFQATT; CDR2 reads SNEGSKA (reference sequence). The CDR3, as DNA: TGCAGTGCCAGACCCAGGGTATTTGACTATGGCTACACCTTC. This codes for CSARPRVFDYGYTF.

A few counts support this clonotype. The V and J genes are TRBV6-2 or TRBV6-3 and TRBJ2-3; 8 bases are a match to TRBD2. Germline CDR1 MNHEY, CDR2 SVGEGT. V was clipped by 2 bases and J by 1 base; unmatched bases: 2. The CDR3 loop spans 15 amino acids. The CDR3 DNA reads TGTGCCAGCAGTTACCGGCGGGGGGGCACAGATACGCAGTATTTT. Residues: CASSYRRGGTDTQYF.

This clonotype turned up a few times. The chain carries TRBV4-1 and TRBJ1-5; no clear D gene. V lost 3 bases and J lost 1, with 13 bases in between. Germline values: CDR1 MGHRA, CDR2 YSYEKL. The CDR3 runs to 16 residues. The CDR3 nucleotides are TGCGCCAGCAGCCATAGTGGCCTCCAGAGCAATCAGCCCCAGCATTTT. Protein: CASSHSGLQSNQPQHF.

The gene calls are TRBV24-1 and TRBJ2-1; TRBD2 agrees at 9 bases. Germline V gene data show CDR1 as KGHDR and CDR2 as SFDVKD. This CDR3 is 14 amino acids long. V lost 7 bases and J lost 4; bases outside the gene matches: 4. CDR3 in DNA: TGTGCCACCAGAGTGCTAGCGGGGTACAATGAGCAGTTCTTC. Encoded protein: CATRVLAGYNEQFF.

This chain uses TRBV7-9 with TRBJ2-3, with TRBD2 matching 7 bases. Germline V gene lookup returns CDR1 SEHNR and CDR2 FQNEAQ (reference sequence). CDR3 size: 17 residues. V shed 6 bases and J 4 bases; nucleotides not matched to a gene: 16. The CDR3 is CASRSLLAGHLADTQYF. CDR3 bases: TGTGCCAGCAGATCCCTCTTAGCGGGCCATCTCGCAGATACGCAGTATTTT.

The V gene is TRBV12-3 or TRBV12-4, the J gene TRBJ1-5, with D hard to call. The CDR3 length is 15 residues. V gave up 3 bases and J gave up 1 base, with 10 bases separating them. CDR3 sequence reads: CASSFGGSSNQPQHF. The CDR3 coding sequence is TGTGCCAGCAGTTTCGGAGGGTCGAGCAATCAGCCCCAGCATTTT.

The chain employs TRBV7-2 and TRBJ1-1; D not certain. There are 14 residues in the CDR3. Germline lookup yields CDR1 SGHTA and CDR2 FQGNSA. Trimming pared 0 bases from V and 0 bases from J, leaving 5 bases between. This chain's CDR3 is CASSLAAVNTEAFF. In DNA, the CDR3 is TGTGCCAGCAGCTTAGCCGCAGTGAACACTGAAGCTTTCTTT.

This clonotype turned up a few times. The J gene is TRBJ2-5, the V gene TRBV5-1, with 7 positions matching TRBD1. V trimming: 4 bases; J trimming: 4 bases; junction bases outside the gene matches: 10. The V gene's germline CDR1 is SGHRS and CDR2 YFSETQ. This CDR3 spans 15 amino acids. The CDR3 DNA follows: TGCGCCAGCAGCCCGCGGAGCGCAGGGGGAGAGACCCAGTACTTC. This codes for CASSPRSAGGETQYF.

The J gene is TRBJ1-3, the V gene TRBV7-8; a weak D match, TRBD1 (6 bases). CDR3 length equals 14 residues. V was clipped by 7 bases and J by 2 bases, with 12 bases between them. Germline values: CDR1 SGHVS, CDR2 FQNEAQ. CDR3 region: CASTEGGTGNTIYF. CDR3 sequence (DNA): TGTGCCAGCACCGAGGGGGGTACTGGAAACACCATATATTTT.